The present TCR beta chain was sequenced within a study of control samples from healthy donors and cancer patients (dated by TCRdb to the early 2020s). The CDR3 contains 18 residues, cysteine and phenylalanine counted. The read is trimmed to its CDR3 DNA, 54 bases read in frame from base 1. V and J lose 0 bases and 6 bases, and a span of 22 bases separates them. CDR1 MGHRA and CDR2 YSYEKL were looked up in the germline V gene. As regards this clone: Its binding antigen is unknown. The record has no base qualities; no much larger clone is one base away.

Library preparation employed the immunoSEQ multiplex PCR assay. As stored in TCRdb, this immuneACCESS dataset retains in-frame rearrangements with V and J assigned. A fraction of the clones does not appear; measured against another copy, unresolved V genes explain less than half of the discrepancy, and the remainder lacks a known reason. The sample table records around 200,000 clones; approximately 92% of these occur just once. Together, the top ten hold more than 1.4% of the sample. Sequencing used blood. The sequence joins TRBV4-1 to TRBJ2-3, with a tentative D gene TRBD2 over 6 matching bases. The source is a man between 18 and 35 years old in good health. The DNA is TGCGCCAGCAGCCAAGAGAGGGTAAGACTAGGGGTTTCGGATACGCAGTATTTT. Translated, this is CASSQERVRLGVSDTQYF.